This TCR beta chain was sequenced in a study of cytomegalovirus exposure and HLA in healthy donors. On the study more broadly: Most genotyped donors, about four fifths of around 370, had Caucasian-associated genetic ancestry.

Regarding the study as a whole: With DRB1 most and HLA-C fewest, TCR association rates differed between HLA loci in a later analysis. As was reported, the classifier diagnosed cytomegalovirus status with high specificity and sensitivity.

Worth noting for this clone: Its cognate antigen is unknown.

The PCR contained 60 Vbeta and 13 Jbeta primers. The protocol was immunoSEQ multiplex PCR, while the TCRdb copy is restricted to in-frame clones and leaves out a portion. This sample carries under 200,000 clones, around 77% of them seen once, and the ten largest clones take about 1.4%. CDR1 SGHTA and CDR2 FQGTGA come from the germline V gene. Losses at the gene ends were 3 bases for V and 4 bases for J; bases not matched to a gene: 5. This CDR3 contains 15 residues. This clonotype was sampled from a woman between 25 and 40 years old in good health and CMV-seronegative. Material: PBMCs. The chain joins TRBV7-3 to TRBJ2-1, with 8 bases identical to TRBD1. The CDR3 bases are TGTGCCAGCAGCTTCGGGACAGGAGGGTACAATGAGCAGTTCTTC. It specifies CASSFGTGGYNEQFF.